The 25 T cell receptor beta chains listed next were all sequenced from one sample in a study of T cells in Graves' hyperthyroidism and ophthalmopathy. Regions amplified from RNA transcripts were the TCR beta CDR3 regions. First-round RT-PCR targeting the TCR CDR3 was performed with the HTBI primer set. TCRdb processed the multiplex PCR reads anew with MiXCR; each CDR3 protein has one entry. The table shows a few hundred thousand distinct CDR3 sequences, with about 13% occurring only once. The sequenced sample was blood. Receptors originate from a woman aged 18-29 years with Graves' hyperthyroidism.

As for this clonotype: Since a much larger clone is just one base distant, this may be a read error. V usage is TRBV6-1 and J usage is TRBJ2-3, with 9 bases matching TRBD1. The germline gives CDR1 MNHNS, CDR2 SASEGT. Trimming cost V 7 bases and J 2 bases; bases outside gene matches: 19. The CDR3 contains 19 residues. The CDR3 DNA sequence: TGTGCCAGCAAAAGAGACAGGGGGAGGACGGAGGCCTACACAGATACGCAGTATTTT. This sequence encodes CASKRDRGRTEAYTDTQYF.

This clonotype was counted at least ten times. This chain joins TRBV7-9 and TRBJ1-2, with 8 bases matching TRBD1. This CDR3 spans 18 amino acids. The trim removed 1 base at V and 2 bases at J, leaving 12 bases unmatched. Germline-derived CDR1 and CDR2 are SEHNR and FQNEAQ (reference sequence). Here the CDR3 DNA reads TGTGCCAGCAGCTTAGGTTCCTCCAGGGGGCGCATCAACTATGGCTACACCTTC. Its protein product is CASSLGSSRGRINYGYTF.

This clonotype was picked up a small number of times. This may arise from a read error, as a much more abundant clone is one base away. The genes are TRBV12-3 or TRBV12-4 and TRBJ2-1; TRBD2 agrees at 11 bases. Germline trimming cut 8 bases from V and 0 bases from J; bases unmatched to any gene: 6. The CDR3 is 16 amino acids. CDR3 in amino acids: CASGSSGGSSYNEQFF. The CDR3 DNA reads as TGTGCCAGCGGATCTAGCGGGGGGTCCTCCTACAATGAGCAGTTCTTC.

This clonotype was seen repeatedly, ten times or more. The rearrangement links TRBV13 to TRBJ2-7; 8 bases match TRBD1. J was trimmed by 2 bases and V by 5 bases; bases with no gene match: 8. From germline, CDR1 is PRHDT and CDR2 FYEKMQ (reference sequence). The CDR3 has 15 amino acids. Here the CDR3 reads CASSLGQGSTYEQYF. The CDR3 coding sequence is TGTGCCAGCAGCCTTGGACAGGGTAGTACCTACGAGCAGTACTTC.

V usage is TRBV27 and J usage is TRBJ2-3; D may correspond to TRBD1 or TRBD2 (5 bases each). The CDR3 is made up of 12 amino acids. Trimming cost V 6 bases and J 8 bases, with 12 bases left between them. CDR1 is MNHEY and CDR2 is SMNVEV in the germline V gene (reference sequence). Here the CDR3 DNA reads TGTGCCAGCAGCCAGGGACGCTCTACGCAGTATTTT. Translation gives CASSQGRSTQYF.

This clonotype has at least ten counts. As DNA, the CDR3 is TGTGCCAGCAGCTGGACAGGGAGGAACACTGAAGCTTTCTTT. Translated: CASSWTGRNTEAFF. This chain connects TRBV7-9 to TRBJ1-1; 8 bases are shared with TRBD1. The germline gives CDR1 SEHNR, CDR2 FQNEAQ (reference sequence). This CDR3 comprises 14 residues. Trimming took 4 bases from V and 1 from J; bases not matched to a gene: 2.

V usage is TRBV29-1 and J usage is TRBJ1-1, with D maybe TRBD1 (6 bases). Trimming left V 7 bases short and J 5 bases short, with 17 bases between. Germline assignment: CDR1 SQVTM and CDR2 ANQGSEA. CDR3 length equals 13 residues. CDR3 DNA sequence: TGCAGCGCCCGAGGGGGGGGCGAGACTGAAGCTTTCTTT. This gives the protein CSARGGGETEAFF.

The table lists this clonotype with many counts. The V and J genes are TRBV2 and TRBJ2-7; possible D gene TRBD1, 6 bases. This CDR3 is 13 amino acids long. The V end was cut by 4 bases, the J end by 5 bases, with 12 bases between. The germline gives CDR1 SNHLY, CDR2 FYNNEI. CDR3 DNA: TGTGCCAGCAGTGCTCAGGGGTTTGACGAGCAGTACTTC. It codes for CASSAQGFDEQYF.

Ten or more counts support this clonotype. This chain uses TRBV20-1 with TRBJ2-1; TRBD2 might be the D (7 bases). Germline CDR1 and CDR2: DFQATT and SNEGSKA (reference sequence). This CDR3 is built from 19 residues. The V end lost 3 bases, the J end lost 5 bases, and 29 bases lay between the germline ends. As DNA, the CDR3 is TGCAGTGCTAGCGACTACTTTGGGGGGGGCGGCATCAACGACAATGAGCAGTTCTTC. It is translated as CSASDYFGGGGINDNEQFF.

This clonotype appeared many times. The chain combines TRBV20-1 with TRBJ1-2; 10 positions match TRBD1. The CDR3 has 14 amino acids. From germline, CDR1 is DFQATT and CDR2 SNEGSKA (reference sequence). The trim removed 5 bases at V and 8 bases at J, leaving 11 bases unmatched. The CDR3 here is CSARRDRGSGGYTF. Here the CDR3 DNA reads TGCAGTGCTCGCCGGGACAGGGGAAGTGGGGGCTACACCTTC.

This clonotype turned up a few times. CDR3 DNA sequence: TGTGCCAGTAGTATGTTACAGGGGGGCTCTGGGGCCAACGTCCTGACTTTC. Protein: CASSMLQGGSGANVLTF. V is TRBV19 and J is TRBJ2-6, with TRBD1 matching 8 bases. J was trimmed by 0 bases and V by 3 bases; bases with no gene match: 4. Per the germline V gene, CDR1 is LNHDA and CDR2 is SQIVND (reference sequence). There are 17 residues in the CDR3.

The sample holds many counts of this clonotype. V is TRBV5-1 and J is TRBJ2-3; weak D call: TRBD2 (6 bases). The CDR3 spans 15 residues. The germline gives CDR1 SGHRS, CDR2 YFSETQ. The V gene lost 0 bases and the J gene lost 4 bases, with 12 bases spanning the gap. The CDR3 DNA is TGCGCCAGCAGCTTGGGTGACGGGGGTCCAGATACGCAGTATTTT. This sequence encodes CASSLGDGGPDTQYF.

Ten or more counts support this clonotype. V gene TRBV12-3 or TRBV12-4 combines with J gene TRBJ1-1; no firm D call. This CDR3 contains 15 residues. Between the trimmed V and J ends, which lost 6 bases and 6 bases, there was a span of 20 bases. The DNA for the CDR3 is TGTGCCAGCAGCTCCCTCGAAGGAGGGTTGGCTGAAGCTTTCTTT. Protein sequence: CASSSLEGGLAEAFF.

The sample holds many counts of this clonotype. The rearrangement links TRBV11-2 to TRBJ1-5; D might be TRBD1 (5 bases). Trimming took 5 bases from V and 3 from J, leaving 11 bases between them. The V gene's germline CDR1 is SGHAT and CDR2 FQNNGV. The CDR3 is 14 residues long. CDR3 residues: CASSHGTVNQPQHF. CDR3 nucleotides: TGTGCCAGCAGCCACGGGACGGTCAATCAGCCCCAGCATTTT.

As to this clonotype: An end of the junction differs from the germline gene, which may be a read error. The V gene is TRBV12-3 or TRBV12-4, the J gene TRBJ2-4; 9 positions agree with TRBD2. The length of the CDR3 is 16 residues. CDR3 in DNA: TGTGCCAGCAGTCCCCTAGCGGGAATAGCCAAAAGCATTCAGTACTTC. As protein: CASSPLAGIAKSIQYF.

This clonotype was seen repeatedly, ten times or more. The chain combines TRBV7-8 with TRBJ1-1; D is unresolved. This CDR3 is 11 amino acids long. V was clipped by 3 bases and J by 6 bases, with 5 bases between them. The germline gives CDR1 SGHVS, CDR2 FQNEAQ. The CDR3 loop is CASSFPPEAFF. The CDR3 nucleotides read TGTGCCAGCAGCTTCCCTCCTGAAGCTTTCTTT.

In this sample, this clonotype turned up a few times. This chain links TRBV9 with TRBJ2-5, with no clear D. The CDR3 loop spans 14 amino acids. Germline CDR1 and CDR2: SGDLS and YYNGEE. Between the trimmed V and J ends, which lost 4 bases and 0 bases, there was a span of 10 bases. CDR3 protein: CASSPMSDQETQYF. In DNA, the CDR3 is TGTGCCAGCAGCCCTATGAGCGACCAAGAGACCCAGTACTTC.

This sequence joins TRBV9 and TRBJ1-3, with unresolved D. The V and J ends lost 3 bases and 1 base respectively, with 17 bases between them. This CDR3 region has 17 residues. The germline V gene has CDR1 SGDLS and CDR2 YYNGEE. CDR3 DNA sequence: TGTGCCAGCAGCGGGTCCGTATTTTCGGATTCTGGAAACACCATATATTTT. Encoded protein: CASSGSVFSDSGNTIYF.

This clonotype occurred many times. The chain couples TRBV6-5 to TRBJ2-6; D not certain. CDR3 length equals 14 residues. V was trimmed by 4 bases and J by 0 bases, leaving 4 bases between them. Germline CDR1 and CDR2: MNHEY and SVGAGI. CDR3 region: CASSLASGANVLTF. As DNA, the CDR3 is TGTGCCAGCAGTTTAGCCTCTGGGGCCAACGTCCTGACTTTC.

This clonotype was detected many times. This chain links TRBV12-3 or TRBV12-4 with TRBJ1-5; 9 positions agree with TRBD1. The CDR3 has 14 residues. The trim removed 8 bases at V and 1 base at J, leaving 3 bases unmatched. The CDR3 protein is CASGQGRSNQPQHF. CDR3 bases: TGTGCCAGCGGACAGGGGCGAAGCAATCAGCCCCAGCATTTT.

This clonotype was seen at least ten times. The chain links TRBV28 to TRBJ2-3, with D perhaps TRBD1 or TRBD2 (5 bases each). V was shortened by 8 bases and J by 3 bases, with 24 bases between the two germline ends. From germline, CDR1 is MDHEN and CDR2 SYDVKM. This CDR3 is built from 17 residues. CDR3 nucleotides: TGTGCCAGCTCCCGAGGGGCGCTACTAGAGGGGACAGATACGCAGTATTTT. Translated, it gives CASSRGALLEGTDTQYF. The whole variable domain, filled in from reference TRBV28 and TRBJ2-3, reads DVKVTQSSRYLVKRTGEKVFLECVQDMDHENMFWYRQDPGLGLRLIYFSYDVKMKEKGDIPEGYSVSREKKERFSLILESASTNQTSMYLCASSRGALLEGTDTQYFGPGTRLTVL.

This clonotype was seen repeatedly, ten times or more. The rearrangement joins TRBV28 to TRBJ1-2; D not resolved. Looked up from germline, CDR1 is MDHEN and CDR2 is SYDVKM. The CDR3 loop spans 12 amino acids. With 9 bases removed from V and 7 bases from J, the gap between germline ends came to 15 bases. The CDR3, as DNA: TGTGCCAGTTGGGTCGGGGAGGCTGGCTACACCTTC. Protein product: CASWVGEAGYTF.

This clonotype was recorded a few times. The chain has TRBV6-1 and TRBJ2-7, with TRBD2 as a possible D gene (6 bases). V lost 7 bases, J lost 5 bases, and 18 bases lay in between. Germline values: CDR1 MNHNS, CDR2 SASEGT. The CDR3 has 14 amino acids. The CDR3 loop reads CASMWRGTNHEQYF. The DNA of the CDR3 is TGTGCCAGCATGTGGAGGGGCACGAATCACGAGCAGTACTTC.

By sample share, this clonotype is medium-sized (0.01 to 0.1%). The V gene is TRBV7-2, the J gene TRBJ2-3; D not certain. The V end lost 6 bases, the J end lost 2 bases, and 6 bases lay between the germline ends. Germline CDR1 is SGHTA and CDR2 is FQGNSA. The CDR3 is 12 amino acids. In nucleotides, the CDR3 is TGTGCCAGCAGTTTATCCACAGATACGCAGTATTTT. Protein sequence: CASSLSTDTQYF.

There are many counts of this clonotype. The chain is built from TRBV6-2 or TRBV6-3 and TRBJ2-7; D is perhaps TRBD1 (5 bases). CDR1 MNHEY and CDR2 SVGEGT come from the germline V gene. With 1 base removed from V and 5 bases from J, the gap between germline ends came to 12 bases. The CDR3 spans 14 residues. CDR3 protein: CASSYWGRMDEQYF. Here the CDR3 DNA reads TGTGCCAGCAGTTACTGGGGCCGGATGGACGAGCAGTACTTC.